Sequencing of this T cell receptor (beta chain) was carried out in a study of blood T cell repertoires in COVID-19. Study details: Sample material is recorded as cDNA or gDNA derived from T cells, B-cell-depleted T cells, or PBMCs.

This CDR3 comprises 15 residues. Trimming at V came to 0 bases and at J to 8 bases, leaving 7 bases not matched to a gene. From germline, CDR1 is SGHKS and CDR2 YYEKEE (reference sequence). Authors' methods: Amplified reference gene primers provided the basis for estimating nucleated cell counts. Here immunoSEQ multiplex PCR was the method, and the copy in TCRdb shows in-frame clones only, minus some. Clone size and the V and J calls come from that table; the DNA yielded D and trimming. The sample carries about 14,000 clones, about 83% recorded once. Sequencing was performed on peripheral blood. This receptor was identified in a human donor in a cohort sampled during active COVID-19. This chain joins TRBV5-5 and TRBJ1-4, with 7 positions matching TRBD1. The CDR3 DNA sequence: TGTGCCAGCAGCTTGGAGGGCAGGGGGTTGGAAAAACTGTTTTTT. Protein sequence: CASSLEGRGLEKLFF. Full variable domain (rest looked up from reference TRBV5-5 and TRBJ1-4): DAGVTQSPTHLIKTRGQQVTLRCSPISGHKSVSWYQQVLGQGPQFIFQYYEKEERGRGNFPDRFSARQFPNYSSELNVNALLLGDSALYLCASSLEGRGLEKLFFGSGTQLSVL.